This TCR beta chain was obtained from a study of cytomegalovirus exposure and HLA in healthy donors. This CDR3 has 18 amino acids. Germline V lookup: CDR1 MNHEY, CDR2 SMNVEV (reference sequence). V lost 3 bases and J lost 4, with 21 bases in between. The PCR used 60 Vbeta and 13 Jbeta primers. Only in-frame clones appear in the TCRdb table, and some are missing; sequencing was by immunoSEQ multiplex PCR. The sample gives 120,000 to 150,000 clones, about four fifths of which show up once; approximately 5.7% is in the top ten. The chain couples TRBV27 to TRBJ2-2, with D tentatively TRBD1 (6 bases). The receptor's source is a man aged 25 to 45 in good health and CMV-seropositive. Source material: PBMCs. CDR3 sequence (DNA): TGTGCCAGCAGTTTTGGGCCGGGCAGGGGAAGAGGCACCGGGGAGCTGTTTTTT. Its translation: CASSFGPGRGRGTGELFF.